This is a list of T cell receptor beta chains from one sample in a study of blood T cell repertoires in COVID-19. The table came from immunoSEQ multiplex PCR; TCRdb's copy has only in-frame clones and leaves some out. This sample has about 240,000 clones, with around 86% found just once. Sequencing was done on a sample of peripheral blood. These receptors all come from a woman aged 55 to 70 with active or convalescent COVID-19. Both conserved end residues are part of each CDR3. The order of the fields is V gene, D gene, J gene, clone size, CDR3 length, CDR3 DNA, CDR3 protein. A D gene is named only where the DNA matches it firmly. The size field is filled for only some rows; it gives once, few, many or a size class.

v_gene: TRBV7-2
d_gene: .
j_gene: TRBJ2-4
abundance: .
len: 18
CDR3nt: TGTGCCAGCAGCTTAGCGATACCAAATGGACAGACAAGGAACATTCAGTACTTC
CDR3aa: CASSLAIPNGQTRNIQYF

v_gene: TRBV9
d_gene: .
j_gene: TRBJ1-3
abundance: .
len: 14
CDR3nt: TGTGCCAGCAGCGTAGGTGGTGGAGGGTTCGCCATATATTTT
CDR3aa: CASSVGGGGFAIYF

v_gene: TRBV11-2
d_gene: .
j_gene: TRBJ1-6
abundance: .
len: 13
CDR3nt: TGTGCCAGCAGTGGGGGGTATAATTCACCCCTCCACTTT
CDR3aa: CASSGGYNSPLHF

v_gene: TRBV6-5
d_gene: TRBD1
j_gene: TRBJ2-3
abundance: .
len: 15
CDR3nt: TGTGCCAGCAGTAAACAGGGGACAGGCACAGATACGCAGTATTTT
CDR3aa: CASSKQGTGTDTQYF

v_gene: TRBV5-4
d_gene: TRBD1
j_gene: TRBJ1-2
abundance: .
len: 15
CDR3nt: TGTGCCAGCAGACTCACAGGGGGCAAAGATTATGGCTACACCTTC
CDR3aa: CASRLTGGKDYGYTF

v_gene: TRBV6-2/TRBV6-3
d_gene: .
j_gene: TRBJ1-1
abundance: .
len: 13
CDR3nt: TGTGCCAGCAGTTACGTGGGGGGAACTGAAGCTTTCTTT
CDR3aa: CASSYVGGTEAFF

v_gene: TRBV30
d_gene: .
j_gene: TRBJ1-5
abundance: .
len: 14
CDR3nt: TGTGCCTATCGTAGGGCGGGCGCGGGTCAGCCCCAGCATTTT
CDR3aa: CAYRRAGAGQPQHF

v_gene: TRBV6-1
d_gene: TRBD1
j_gene: TRBJ1-6
abundance: .
len: 16
CDR3nt: TGTGCCAGCAGTGAGGTCGGGGGACAGAATAATTCACCCCTCCACTTT
CDR3aa: CASSEVGGQNNSPLHF

v_gene: TRBV29-1
d_gene: .
j_gene: TRBJ1-1
abundance: once
len: 12
CDR3nt: TGCAGCGGCCGGAGGGATTTCACTGAAGCTTTCTTT
CDR3aa: CSGRRDFTEAFF

v_gene: TRBV6-6
d_gene: .
j_gene: TRBJ2-5
abundance: .
len: 16
CDR3nt: TGTGCCAGCAGTTACCGGACTGGCCCCTCCCAAGAGACCCAGTACTTC
CDR3aa: CASSYRTGPSQETQYF

v_gene: TRBV10-2
d_gene: .
j_gene: TRBJ2-1
abundance: .
len: 14
CDR3nt: TGCGCCAGCAGTGTACTGGGGCAGGGGAATGAGCAGTTCTTC
CDR3aa: CASSVLGQGNEQFF

v_gene: TRBV6-5
d_gene: .
j_gene: TRBJ1-5
abundance: .
len: 13
CDR3nt: TGTGCCAGCAGGGGACATGTCAATCAGCCCCAGCATTTT
CDR3aa: CASRGHVNQPQHF

v_gene: TRBV4-1
d_gene: TRBD1
j_gene: TRBJ1-1
abundance: few
len: 17
CDR3nt: TGCGCCAGCAGCCCCAAAACCCCGACAGGGGTGGGGACTGAAGCTTTCTTT
CDR3aa: CASSPKTPTGVGTEAFF

v_gene: TRBV9
d_gene: .
j_gene: TRBJ2-5
abundance: .
len: 14
CDR3nt: TGTGCCAGCAGCCCCGGGGGGCCGCAAGAGACCCAGTACTTC
CDR3aa: CASSPGGPQETQYF